The 7 T cell receptor beta chains below all came from one sample that was sequenced in a study of T cells in Graves' hyperthyroidism and ophthalmopathy. Amplification of TCR beta CDR3 regions used RNA as the template. In the first-round RT-PCR of the TCR CDR3, the HTBI primer set was used. TCRdb used MiXCR to reprocess the multiplex PCR reads, holding one entry per CDR3 protein. The sample shows about 700,000 distinct CDR3 sequences, just under 45% of them seen only once. The sequenced sample consisted of peripheral blood or thyroid tissue (not recorded which). Receptors were obtained from an adult man with Graves' disease, either hyperthyroidism or ophthalmopathy (not recorded which).

This sequence joins TRBV7-9 and TRBJ2-5; D may be TRBD1 (5 bases). V was clipped by 5 bases and J by 1 base, with 8 bases between them. This CDR3 contains 13 residues. CDR1 SEHNR and CDR2 FQNEAQ come from the germline V gene (reference sequence). The CDR3 reads CASSRQRQETQYF. The CDR3 nucleotides read TGTGCCAGCAGCCGACAGCGCCAAGAGACCCAGTACTTC.

J is TRBJ1-1 and V is TRBV11-1; D remains unclear. The germline V gene encodes CDR1 SGHAT and CDR2 FQDESV (reference sequence). CDR3 size: 9 residues. Trimming removed 10 bases from V and 1 base from J, with 1 base in between. This CDR3 is CATNTEAFF. DNA for the CDR3: TGTGCCACGAACACTGAAGCTTTCTTT.

This clonotype was counted between two and nine times. The chain recombines TRBV6-5 with TRBJ1-2; a possible D gene is TRBD1 (6 bases). The germline gives CDR1 MNHEY, CDR2 SVGAGI. Trimming removed 5 bases from V and 6 bases from J, with 13 bases in between. This CDR3 is 13 amino acids long. As DNA, the CDR3 is TGTGCCAGCAGTAGTACAGGGAATAATGGCTACACCTTC. Translated: CASSSTGNNGYTF.

As for this clonotype: The CDR3 carries no conserved terminal phenylalanine or tryptophan, so it likely arises from a read error. The chain joins TRBV5-1 to TRBJ2-5; D is undetermined. V gave up 7 bases and J gave up 2 bases, with 18 bases separating them. This CDR3 region has 15 residues. The germline gives CDR1 SGHRS, CDR2 YFSETQ. CDR3 amino acids: CASSDTARSQETQYL. CDR3 in DNA: TGCGCCAGCTCCGACACTGCCCGATCGCAAGAGACCCAGTACCTC.

This sequence joins TRBV7-9 and TRBJ2-7, with 12 bases fitting TRBD2. V gave up 6 bases and J gave up 2 bases; unmatched junction bases: 8. The CDR3 is 16 residues long. CDR1 and CDR2 (germline): SEHNR, FQNEAQ (reference sequence). Here the CDR3 reads CASSVNPSGRAYEQYF. The CDR3 nucleotides are TGTGCCAGCAGTGTCAACCCTAGCGGGAGGGCCTACGAGCAGTACTTC.

This clonotype was recorded at least ten times. The CDR3 nucleotides are TGTGCCCACAGCGCGGGGAGAGAGACCCAGTACTTC. As protein: CAHSAGRETQYF. V is TRBV6-6 and J is TRBJ2-5; TRBD2 is a possible D gene (6 bases). Trimming took off 11 bases at V and 4 bases at J, with 14 bases between the two ends. CDR1 is MNHNY and CDR2 is SVGAGI in the germline V gene (reference sequence). The CDR3 consists of 12 residues.

The sample holds many counts of this clonotype. V usage is TRBV29-1 and J usage is TRBJ2-5, with a possible D match to TRBD2 (5 bases). Trimming cost V 4 bases and J 3 bases, with 9 bases left between them. Germline values: CDR1 SQVTM, CDR2 ANQGSEA. The CDR3 covers 12 residues. The CDR3 region is CSVARAEETQYF. The CDR3 coding sequence is TGCAGCGTTGCGAGGGCGGAAGAGACCCAGTACTTC. Full variable domain (remainder filled in from reference TRBV29-1 and TRBJ2-5): SAVISQKPSRDICQRGTSLTIQCQVDSQVTMMFWYRQQPGQSLTLIATANQGSEATYESGFVIDKFPISRPNLTFSTLTVSNMSPEDSSIYLCSVARAEETQYFGPGTRLLVL.